This T cell receptor beta chain was sequenced in a study of yellow fever vaccine responses in identical twins. V was clipped by 5 bases and J by 2 bases, with 9 bases between them. Looked up from germline, CDR1 is SGHNT and CDR2 is YENEEA. The CDR3 has 13 residues. TCRdb analysed the RT-PCR reads with MiXCR anew, one entry per CDR3 protein. The table has several thousand distinct CDR3 sequences, about 83% seen once. The rearrangement uses TRBV11-3 and TRBJ2-5; no clear D gene. Material: T cells from blood (PBMCs), unsorted or a sorted subset (not recorded which), obtained before or after yellow fever vaccination (not recorded which). This clonotype originated in a woman under 30 who received the yellow fever vaccine. DNA for the CDR3: TGTGCCAGCAGCACCGCTAGACAAGAGACCCAGTACTTC. Its protein product is CASSTARQETQYF.